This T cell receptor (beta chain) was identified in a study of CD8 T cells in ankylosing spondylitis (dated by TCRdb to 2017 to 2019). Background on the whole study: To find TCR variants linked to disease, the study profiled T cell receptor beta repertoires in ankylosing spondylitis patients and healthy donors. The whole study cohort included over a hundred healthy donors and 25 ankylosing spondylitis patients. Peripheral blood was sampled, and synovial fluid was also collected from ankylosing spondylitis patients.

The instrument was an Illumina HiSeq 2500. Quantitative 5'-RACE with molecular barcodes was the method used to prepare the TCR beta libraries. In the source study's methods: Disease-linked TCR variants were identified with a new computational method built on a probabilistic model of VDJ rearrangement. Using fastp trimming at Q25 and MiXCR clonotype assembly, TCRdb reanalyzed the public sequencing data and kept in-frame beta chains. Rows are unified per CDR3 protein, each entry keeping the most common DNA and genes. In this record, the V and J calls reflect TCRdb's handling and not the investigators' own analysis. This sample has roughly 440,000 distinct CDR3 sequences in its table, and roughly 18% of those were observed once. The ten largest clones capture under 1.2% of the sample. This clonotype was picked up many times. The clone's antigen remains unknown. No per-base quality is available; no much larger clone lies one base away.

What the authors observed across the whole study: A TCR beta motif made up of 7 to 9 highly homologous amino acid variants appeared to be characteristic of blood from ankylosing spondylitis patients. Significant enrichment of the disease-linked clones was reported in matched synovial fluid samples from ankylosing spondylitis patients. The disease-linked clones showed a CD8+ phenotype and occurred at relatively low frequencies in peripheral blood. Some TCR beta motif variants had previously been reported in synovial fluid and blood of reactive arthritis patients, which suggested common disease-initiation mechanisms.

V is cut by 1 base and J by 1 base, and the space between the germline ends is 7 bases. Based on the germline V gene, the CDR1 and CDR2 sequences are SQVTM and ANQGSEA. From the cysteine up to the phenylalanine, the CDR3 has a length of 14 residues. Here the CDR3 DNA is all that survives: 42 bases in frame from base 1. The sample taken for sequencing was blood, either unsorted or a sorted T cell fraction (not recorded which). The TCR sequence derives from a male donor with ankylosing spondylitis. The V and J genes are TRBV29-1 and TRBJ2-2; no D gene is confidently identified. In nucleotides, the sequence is TGCAGCGTTGAAGGGACGGGGAACACCGGGGAGCTGTTTTTT. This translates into CSVEGTGNTGELFF.